This T cell receptor beta chain was identified in a study of T cell responses to AZD1222 COVID-19 vaccine. Broader study findings: It was only after the peak T cell response that any repertoires were sampled. Vaccination with two AZD1222 doses was followed by a rise in Spike-specific TCR breadth and depth. CD4 TCRs associated with vaccination spanned spike, dominating at 160-218 and 743-854.

Germline CDR1 MRHNA, CDR2 SNTAGT. V was clipped by 5 bases and J by 5 bases, with 12 bases between them. The CDR3 extends over 13 amino acids. TCRdb's table, derived via immunoSEQ multiplex PCR, lists solely in-frame clones and lacks some. The data show some 200,000 clones, with about 92% seen just once and 8.5% to 12% held by the top ten. This clone came up once. Its antigen is still unknown. This receptor was identified in an adult in good health. The chain recombines TRBV6-4 with TRBJ1-1, with D perhaps TRBD1 (5 bases). This material consisted of peripheral blood, taken on day 0 of AZD1222 vaccination. The CDR3 DNA sequence: TGTGCCAGCAGTCGACAGTGGGGGACTGAAGCTTTCTTT. Amino acids: CASSRQWGTEAFF.